Below, 23 T cell receptor beta chains from the same sample are listed, as sequenced in a study of shared clonotypes between healthy human individuals. Libraries were prepared by immunoSEQ multiplex PCR; TCRdb keeps only in-frame clonotypes and omits some of them. Of approximately 1,000,000 clones listed, approximately 80% are singletons. Sequencing was done on a sample of memory CD4+ T cells from PBMCs. Subset in this sample: CD45RA-negative fraction. These receptors were taken from a man aged 18 to 35 in good health. Some clones in this sample may be carry-over from other donors' samples.

Turning to this clone: One end of the junction fails to match germline, which may point to a read error. DNA of the CDR3: TGTGCCATCAGTGAGTCGGGCGGAACCTACGAGCAGTACTTC. Translation: CAISESGGTYEQYF. The chain has TRBV6-5 and TRBJ2-7; D ambiguous. Germline CDR1 reads MNHEY; CDR2 reads SVGAGI. The CDR3 sequence is 14 residues long.

This clone was found a few times. V is TRBV12-2 and J is TRBJ1-2. TRBV12-2 is tagged as a pseudogene. This CDR3 has 15 amino acids. This CDR3 reads CASRLSLGFNYGYTF. CDR3 bases: TGTGCAAGTCGCTTATCATTGGGATTTAACTATGGCTACACCTTC.

V usage is TRBV18 and J usage is TRBJ2-7, with a possible D match to TRBD1 (6 bases). This CDR3 has 15 amino acids. Germline CDR1 KGHSH, CDR2 LQKENI. V shed 1 base and J shed 7 bases, with 17 bases lying between them. In DNA form, the CDR3 reads TGTGCCAGCTCACCACTTTTTGTTACAGGGTGGGAGCAGTACTTC. Protein sequence: CASSPLFVTGWEQYF.

The table lists this clone with a few counts. V gene TRBV5-1 combines with J gene TRBJ1-1; 7 bases align to TRBD1. The CDR3 has 13 residues. V dropped 4 bases and J dropped 7; count of bases not matched to a gene: 7. Per germline, CDR1 SGHRS and CDR2 YFSETQ. The CDR3 DNA reads TGCGCCAGCAGCGTGGGACAGCGGAGTGAAGCTTTCTTT. Its translation: CASSVGQRSEAFF.

The chain carries TRBV5-1 and TRBJ1-3; D remains ambiguous. The V gene lost 0 bases and the J gene lost 7 bases, with 8 bases spanning the gap. The CDR3 has 13 amino acids. From germline, CDR1 is SGHRS and CDR2 YFSETQ. The CDR3 nucleotides read TGCGCCAGCAGCTTGGAGTTATCGAACACCATATATTTT. Translation gives CASSLELSNTIYF.

The J gene is TRBJ2-3, the V gene TRBV2, with D tentatively TRBD1 or TRBD2 (5 bases each). Trimming took 6 bases from V and 0 from J, leaving 10 bases between them. The germline V gene has CDR1 SNHLY and CDR2 FYNNEI. The CDR3 is 14 amino acids. The CDR3 DNA reads TGTGCCAGCAGCCGGGGCCTTAGCACAGATACGCAGTATTTT. This codes for CASSRGLSTDTQYF.

The chain carries TRBV6-1 and TRBJ1-1; no firm D call. The CDR3 spans 15 residues. In germline, CDR1 is MNHNS, CDR2 SASEGT. Trimming cost V 11 bases and J 1 base, with 20 bases left between them. Here the CDR3 reads CAASEAGRRNTEAFF. Here the CDR3 DNA reads TGTGCCGCTAGTGAAGCGGGCAGAAGGAACACTGAAGCTTTCTTT.

Details on this clone: The same CDR3 also results from other DNA sequences found in this sample. The chain carries TRBV11-2 and TRBJ2-2, with unresolved D. Trimming removed 1 base at V and 1 base at J, with 4 bases between. Germline CDR1 SGHAT, CDR2 FQNNGV. The length of the CDR3 is 14 residues. CDR3 nucleotides: TGTGCCAGCAGCTTAGGCCTGAACACCGGGGAGCTGTTTTTT. It yields the protein CASSLGLNTGELFF.

The V and J genes are TRBV5-6 and TRBJ2-3; D unclear. This CDR3 region has 12 residues. From germline, CDR1 is SGHDT and CDR2 YYEEEE. V was pared by 4 bases and J by 5 bases, with 8 bases between. CDR3 loop: CASSEARDTQYF. CDR3 bases: TGTGCCAGCAGCGAAGCACGAGATACGCAGTATTTT. Looking up the rest from reference TRBV5-6 and TRBJ2-3 gives the full variable domain: DAGVTQSPTHLIKTRGQQVTLRCSPKSGHDTVSWYQQALGQGPQFIFQYYEEEERQRGNFPDRFSGHQFPNYSSELNVNALLLGDSALYLCASSEARDTQYFGPGTRLTVL.

The genes are TRBV5-1 and TRBJ2-5; no reliable D call. Germline CDR1 is SGHRS and CDR2 is YFSETQ. The length of the CDR3 is 14 residues. Trimming left V 2 bases short and J 4 bases short, with 12 bases between. The CDR3 bases are TGCGCCAGCAGCTTAGGGTTAGGAAGAGAGACCCAGTACTTC. Translation: CASSLGLGRETQYF.

J is TRBJ1-2 and V is TRBV4-1; D is undetermined. Germline-derived CDR1 and CDR2 are MGHRA and YSYEKL. The CDR3 consists of 15 residues. The V end was cut by 4 bases, the J end by 4 bases, with 16 bases between. The CDR3 nucleotides read TGCGCCAGCAGCCGGGCCGGGGTAGCAATCTATGGCTACACCTTC. It codes for CASSRAGVAIYGYTF.

On this clone: A clone one base away is much larger, so this may be a read error. This chain uses TRBV7-6 with TRBJ2-5; D may be TRBD1 (5 bases). The V and J ends lost 6 bases and 2 bases respectively, with 7 bases between them. There are 12 residues in the CDR3. Germline V gene data show CDR1 as SGHVS and CDR2 as FNYEAQ. The CDR3 DNA sequence: TGTGCCAGCAGTTACAGGCAAGAGACCCAGTACTTC. Residues: CASSYRQETQYF.

This sequence joins TRBV5-1 and TRBJ1-5; D is undetermined. The CDR3 consists of 14 residues. V lost 4 bases and J lost 3, with 11 bases in between. Germline loops: CDR1 SGHRS, CDR2 YFSETQ. As DNA, the CDR3 is TGCGCCAGCAGCCCGGACGGCAACAATCAGCCCCAGCATTTT. Protein: CASSPDGNNQPQHF.

A remark on this clone: This CDR3 is also generated by other DNA sequences in the sample. The chain employs TRBV30 and TRBJ2-3, with 9 bases that match TRBD2. The V and J ends lost 4 bases and 3 bases, in that order; junction bases with no gene match: 5. The germline V gene encodes CDR1 GTSNPN and CDR2 SVGIG (reference sequence). The CDR3 has 14 amino acids. The CDR3 sequence: CAWNPGLATDTQYF. DNA of the CDR3: TGTGCCTGGAACCCGGGACTAGCTACAGATACGCAGTATTTT.

This clone was counted once. The chain is built from TRBV28 and TRBJ2-2; perhaps TRBD1 as D (6 bases). The CDR3 has 12 amino acids. Trimming took 11 bases from V and 2 from J, leaving 9 bases between them. The V gene's germline CDR1 is MDHEN and CDR2 SYDVKM. The CDR3 DNA reads as TGTGCCTTACAGGGTAACACCGGGGAGCTGTTTTTT. Amino acids: CALQGNTGELFF.

V and J are TRBV28 and TRBJ2-7; D remains ambiguous. V was cut by 7 bases and J by 9 bases, with 13 bases left in between. The CDR3 runs to 11 residues. Germline CDR1 and CDR2: MDHEN and SYDVKM. DNA for the CDR3: TGTGCCAGCACCACTCGAGAGTGGCAGTACTTC. Its protein is CASTTREWQYF.

The chain combines TRBV5-1 with TRBJ2-2, with TRBD2 matching 8 bases. CDR1 SGHRS and CDR2 YFSETQ come from the germline V gene. CDR3 length: 17 amino acids. Trimming cost V 4 bases and J 1 base; bases outside gene matches: 9. The CDR3 DNA reads as TGCGCCAGCAGCCCACTACTAAGCGGGGGGAACACCGGGGAGCTGTTTTTT. Translated: CASSPLLSGGNTGELFF.

The gene calls are TRBV6-5 and TRBJ1-2, with D hard to call. The CDR3 length is 13 residues. The V end lost 7 bases, the J end lost 7 bases, and 16 bases lay between the germline ends. CDR1 is MNHEY and CDR2 is SVGAGI in the germline V gene. The CDR3 reads CASTPGAPGGYTF. The CDR3 DNA sequence: TGTGCCAGCACCCCGGGTGCCCCCGGTGGCTACACCTTC.

To note about this clone: At one end the junction does not follow the germline gene, possibly because of a read error. V is TRBV29-1 and J is TRBJ1-5; 7 bases fit TRBD1. The germline CDR1 and CDR2 sequences are SQVTM and ANQGSEA. The CDR3 contains 13 residues. The CDR3 protein is CSAEDRAGQPQHF. DNA for the CDR3: TGCAGCGCTGAAGACAGGGCAGGCCAGCCCCAGCATTTT.

This chain links TRBV2 with TRBJ1-5; TRBD1 matches 7 bases. The CDR3 sequence is 14 residues long. Germline CDR1 is SNHLY and CDR2 is FYNNEI. V shed 6 bases, J shed 5 bases, and the junction held 7 bases outside the gene matches. Here the CDR3 reads CASRGTGEYQPQHF. CDR3 nucleotide sequence: TGTGCCAGCAGGGGCACAGGGGAATATCAGCCCCAGCATTTT.

On this clone itself: Other DNA sequences in this specimen translate into the identical CDR3. V gene TRBV10-3 combines with J gene TRBJ2-1; 7 bases fit TRBD2. The CDR3 has 14 residues. Germline assignment: CDR1 ENHRY and CDR2 SYGVKD. Losses at the gene ends were 0 bases for V and 7 bases for J; bases not matched to a gene: 3. CDR3 residues: CAISESGGGNEQFF. Written as DNA, the CDR3 is TGTGCCATCAGTGAGTCAGGCGGGGGAAATGAGCAGTTCTTC.

This clone was seen more than once but under ten times. The genes are TRBV6-5 and TRBJ2-5, with TRBD2 matching 9 bases. The last part of the DNA fits TRBJ2-7 better; the J call may be wrong. The CDR3 has 14 amino acids. The germline V gene has CDR1 MNHEY and CDR2 SVGAGI. The CDR3 region has the DNA TGTGCCAGCAGTTCCACAGCGGGAGGCTACGAGCAGTACTTC. This encodes CASSSTAGGYEQYF.

This chain uses TRBV5-1 with TRBJ1-1; D unclear. From germline, CDR1 is SGHRS and CDR2 YFSETQ. There are 14 residues in the CDR3. Trimming removed 2 bases at V and 5 bases at J, with 13 bases between. CDR3 protein: CASSFPGKGTEAFF. CDR3 sequence (DNA): TGCGCCAGCAGCTTCCCGGGAAAAGGAACTGAAGCTTTCTTT. The full variable domain, with the rest looked up from reference TRBV5-1 and TRBJ1-1, is KAGVTQTPRYLIKTRGQQVTLSCSPISGHRSVSWYQQTPGQGLQFLFEYFSETQRNKGNFPGRFSGRQFSNSRSEMNVSTLELGDSALYLCASSFPGKGTEAFFGQGTRLTVV.